What follows are 18 T cell receptor beta chains derived from one specimen sequenced in a study of shared clonotypes between healthy human individuals. The table came from immunoSEQ multiplex PCR; TCRdb's copy has only in-frame clones and leaves some out. This sample has about 1.4 million clones, with over 95% found just once. Sequenced sample: naive CD4+ T cells sorted from blood. The subset was: CD45RA+ positively selected. Receptors were obtained from a man aged 25-45 years in good health.

The V call is TRBV4-1, the J call TRBJ2-3; D unresolved. The CDR3 contains 12 residues. With 4 bases removed from V and 4 bases from J, the gap between germline ends came to 6 bases. CDR1 and CDR2 from the germline V gene are MGHRA and YSYEKL. The CDR3 bases are TGCGCCAGCAGCCTCAGATCAGATACGCAGTATTTT. Protein sequence: CASSLRSDTQYF.

The rearrangement uses TRBV10-3 and TRBJ1-1; D is uncertain. Trimming pared 2 bases from V and 1 base from J, leaving 5 bases between. CDR3 length: 13 amino acids. CDR1 is ENHRY and CDR2 is SYGVKD in the germline V gene. CDR3 coding DNA: TGTGCCATCAGTGAGACAGCGAACACTGAAGCTTTCTTT. This encodes CAISETANTEAFF.

The chain employs TRBV11-3 and TRBJ2-3; 8 bases are shared with TRBD2. Germline V gene data show CDR1 as SGHNT and CDR2 as YENEEA. The ends lost 2 bases at V and 7 bases at J; junction bases unmatched: 8. The CDR3 has 15 amino acids. The CDR3 bases are TGTGCCAGCAGCTTATCCGCGGGGGGCTTTAATACGCAGTATTTT. It yields the protein CASSLSAGGFNTQYF.

J is TRBJ1-5 and V is TRBV14; D gene uncertain. CDR3 length: 12 amino acids. Trimming cost V 1 base and J 11 bases, with 9 bases left between them. Per germline, CDR1 SGHDN and CDR2 FVKESK. As DNA, the CDR3 is TGTGCCAGCAGCCAAGGGAATCTAGCCCAGCATTTT. Translation: CASSQGNLAQHF. Combining the CDR3 with reference TRBV14 and TRBJ1-5 gives the whole variable domain EAGVTQFPSHSVIEKGQTVTLRCDPISGHDNLYWYRRVMGKEIKFLLHFVKESKQDESGMPNNRFLAERTGGTYSTLKVQPAELEDSGVYFCASSQGNLAQHFGDGTRLSIL.

The chain employs TRBV28 and TRBJ1-1; the D gene is possibly TRBD1 (5 bases). The CDR3 is made up of 13 amino acids. CDR1 is MDHEN, CDR2 SYDVKM, per germline. V was trimmed by 6 bases and J by 13 bases, leaving 21 bases between them. The CDR3 sequence: CASSLMVMGTVFF. CDR3 DNA: TGTGCCAGCAGCCTCATGGTCATGGGGACGGTTTTCTTT. Filled out from reference TRBV28 and TRBJ1-1, the complete variable domain reads DVKVTQSSRYLVKRTGEKVFLECVQDMDHENMFWYRQDPGLGLRLIYFSYDVKMKEKGDIPEGYSVSREKKERFSLILESASTNQTSMYLCASSLMVMGTVFFGQGTRLTVV.

The genes are TRBV20-1 and TRBJ2-5; perhaps TRBD2 as D (6 bases). Trimming shortened V by 4 bases and J by 11 bases, and 14 bases separated the two germline ends. Germline CDR1 DFQATT, CDR2 SNEGSKA (reference sequence). CDR3 length equals 11 residues. The CDR3: CSANLVSGQYF. DNA of the CDR3: TGCAGTGCTAATCTTGTTAGCGGACAGTACTTC.

Details on this clone: In the same sample, other DNA sequences code for this CDR3. The chain joins TRBV28 to TRBJ2-1; D is undetermined. Germline V gene sequence: CDR1 MDHEN, CDR2 SYDVKM. The CDR3 covers 15 residues. V lost 2 bases and J lost 0, with 8 bases in between. The CDR3 loop reads CASSLVPSSYNEQFF. CDR3 coding DNA: TGTGCCAGCAGTTTAGTCCCGAGCTCCTACAATGAGCAGTTCTTC.

This chain connects TRBV6-5 to TRBJ1-1, with no clear D. This CDR3 spans 11 amino acids. V was clipped by 7 bases and J by 1 base, with 4 bases between them. Germline CDR1 is MNHEY and CDR2 is SVGAGI. DNA of the CDR3: TGTGCCAGCATCAGGAACACTGAAGCTTTCTTT. This translates into CASIRNTEAFF.

The chain carries TRBV29-1 and TRBJ1-1, with D possibly TRBD1 on 5 matching bases. The CDR3 loop spans 12 amino acids. Germline V gives CDR1 SQVTM, CDR2 ANQGSEA. V was clipped by 7 bases and J by 5 bases, with 14 bases between them. The CDR3 DNA reads as TGCAGCGCCGGGGGATGGGTTACTGAAGCTTTCTTT. Translating it yields CSAGGWVTEAFF.

J is TRBJ1-2 and V is TRBV7-2; 9 nucleotides align to TRBD1. With V trimmed by 6 bases and J by 4 bases, 12 bases remained unmatched. This CDR3 spans 16 amino acids. CDR1 and CDR2 from the germline V gene are SGHTA and FQGNSA. The CDR3 DNA sequence: TGTGCCAGCAGGACCGGGACAGGGATGATCGGCTATGGCTACACCTTC. The encoded protein is CASRTGTGMIGYGYTF.

CDR3 residues: CAITQPGGLYGYTF. The DNA of the CDR3 is TGTGCCATCACCCAGCCAGGGGGGCTCTATGGCTACACCTTC. V usage is TRBV10-3 and J usage is TRBJ1-2; TRBD1 agrees at 7 bases. The CDR3 consists of 14 residues. The trim removed 7 bases at V and 4 bases at J, leaving 9 bases unmatched. From germline, CDR1 is ENHRY and CDR2 SYGVKD.

The rearrangement joins TRBV28 to TRBJ2-7; D unresolved. Germline assignment: CDR1 MDHEN and CDR2 SYDVKM. The V end lost 6 bases, the J end lost 7 bases, and 13 bases lay between the germline ends. There are 12 residues in the CDR3. CDR3 sequence (DNA): TGTGCCAGCAGCCAAGGAGTGTGGGAGCAGTACTTC. This encodes CASSQGVWEQYF.

V is TRBV30 and J is TRBJ2-2; TRBD2 agrees at 7 bases. Germline CDR1 is GTSNPN and CDR2 is SVGIG (reference sequence). With V trimmed by 2 bases and J by 6 bases, 9 bases remained unmatched. The CDR3 contains 15 residues. The CDR3 sequence is CAWSNLAARAGELFF. Written as DNA, the CDR3 is TGTGCCTGGAGTAACCTAGCGGCTCGGGCCGGGGAGCTGTTTTTT.

The chain uses TRBV19 and TRBJ2-1; tentatively, D is TRBD2 (6 bases). V gave up 7 bases and J gave up 7 bases, with 8 bases separating them. The germline CDR1 and CDR2 sequences are LNHDA and SQIVND (reference sequence). The length of the CDR3 is 11 residues. CDR3 region: CASKEGNEQFF. In DNA, the CDR3 is TGTGCCAGTAAGGAGGGGAATGAGCAGTTCTTC. The complete variable domain, with remaining parts taken from reference TRBV19 and TRBJ2-1, reads DGGITQSPKYLFRKEGQNVTLSCEQNLNHDAMYWYRQDPGQGLRLIYYSQIVNDFQKGDIAEGYSVSREKKESFPLTVTSAQKNPTAFYLCASKEGNEQFFGPGTRLTVL.

A remark on this clone: The sample holds other DNA sequences that translate to the same CDR3. The chain is built from TRBV28 and TRBJ2-2, with a tentative D call TRBD1 (6 bases). The germline gives CDR1 MDHEN, CDR2 SYDVKM. The CDR3 has 13 amino acids. V was pared by 6 bases and J by 4 bases, with 9 bases between. CDR3 DNA sequence: TGTGCCAGCAGGAGAGGGGGCACCGGGGAGCTGTTTTTT. Translating it yields CASRRGGTGELFF.

The chain carries TRBV10-3 and TRBJ2-7, with TRBD2 identical over 9 bases. V lost 4 bases and J lost 3; bases outside the gene matches: 4. The CDR3 spans 14 residues. The germline gives CDR1 ENHRY, CDR2 SYGVKD. The CDR3 sequence: CAISGRLADYEQYF. For the CDR3, the DNA is TGTGCCATCAGTGGTCGACTAGCGGACTACGAGCAGTACTTC.

This chain joins TRBV28 and TRBJ2-7; D gene uncertain. The CDR3 runs 12 residues. The V gene's germline CDR1 is MDHEN and CDR2 SYDVKM. Trimming left V 2 bases short and J 7 bases short, with 9 bases between. The DNA for the CDR3 is TGTGCCAGCAGTTTAAATGGAAATGAGCAGTACTTC. It encodes CASSLNGNEQYF. The entire variable domain, with the rest obtained from reference TRBV28 and TRBJ2-7, is as follows: DVKVTQSSRYLVKRTGEKVFLECVQDMDHENMFWYRQDPGLGLRLIYFSYDVKMKEKGDIPEGYSVSREKKERFSLILESASTNQTSMYLCASSLNGNEQYFGPGTRLTVT.

CDR3 amino acids: CASSLLGEGGNQPQHF. CDR3 in DNA: TGTGCCAGCAGTTTATTAGGGGAGGGAGGGAATCAGCCCCAGCATTTT. The chain couples TRBV28 to TRBJ1-5, with a tentative D call TRBD1 (5 bases). CDR1 is MDHEN, CDR2 SYDVKM, per germline. V lost 1 base and J 4 bases, leaving 14 bases between the germline ends. The CDR3 consists of 16 residues. The full variable domain, completed using reference TRBV28 and TRBJ1-5, is DVKVTQSSRYLVKRTGEKVFLECVQDMDHENMFWYRQDPGLGLRLIYFSYDVKMKEKGDIPEGYSVSREKKERFSLILESASTNQTSMYLCASSLLGEGGNQPQHFGDGTRLSIL.